This T cell receptor beta chain derives from a study of OX40 agonist ivuxolimab in advanced cancers. With regard to this clone: What it binds is unknown.

Study findings and constraints: Patients who responded partially at 0.1-3.0 mg/kg showed clonal expansion ranking among the lowest.

Trimming shortened V by 3 bases and J by 7 bases, and 10 bases separated the two germline ends. The length of the CDR3 is 13 residues. Per germline, CDR1 MNHEY and CDR2 SVGAGI. Measured with immunoSEQ multiplex PCR; TCRdb has only the in-frame clones, and not every one. The table has tens of thousands of clones, roughly nine tenths seen once. This rearrangement joins TRBV6-5 to TRBJ1-5; unclear D gene. This sample comprised CD4+ or CD8+ T cells sorted from blood, obtained in a trial of the OX40 agonist ivuxolimab. This sequence was found in an adult with an advanced solid tumor such as melanoma, head and neck, liver or kidney cancer. For the CDR3, the DNA is TGTGCCAGCAGTTATCGGATGGGGCAGCCCCAGCATTTT. Translating it yields CASSYRMGQPQHF.